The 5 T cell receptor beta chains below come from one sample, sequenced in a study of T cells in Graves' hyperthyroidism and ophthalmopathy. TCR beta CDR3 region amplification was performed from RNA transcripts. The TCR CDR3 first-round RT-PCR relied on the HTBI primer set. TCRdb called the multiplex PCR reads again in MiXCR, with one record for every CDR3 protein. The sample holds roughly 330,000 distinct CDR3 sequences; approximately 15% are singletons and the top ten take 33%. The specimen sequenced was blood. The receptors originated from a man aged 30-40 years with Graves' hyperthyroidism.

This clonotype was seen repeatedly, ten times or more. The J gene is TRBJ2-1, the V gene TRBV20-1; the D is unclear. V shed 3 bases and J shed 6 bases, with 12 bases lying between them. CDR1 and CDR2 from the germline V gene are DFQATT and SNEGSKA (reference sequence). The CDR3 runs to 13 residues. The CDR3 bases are TGCAGTGCTAGCCCTAGGGTTGGCAATGAGCAGTTCTTC. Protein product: CSASPRVGNEQFF.

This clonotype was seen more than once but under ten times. Here the CDR3 reads CASRDRDLDTQYF. The CDR3 bases are TGTGCTAGCCGGGACAGGGATTTAGATACGCAGTATTTT. The chain is built from TRBV12-5 and TRBJ2-3; 9 nucleotides agree with TRBD1. After removal of 9 bases from V and 5 bases from J, the junction contained 6 bases not matched to a gene. CDR1 is LGHNT and CDR2 is FRNRAP in the germline V gene. This CDR3 has 13 residues.

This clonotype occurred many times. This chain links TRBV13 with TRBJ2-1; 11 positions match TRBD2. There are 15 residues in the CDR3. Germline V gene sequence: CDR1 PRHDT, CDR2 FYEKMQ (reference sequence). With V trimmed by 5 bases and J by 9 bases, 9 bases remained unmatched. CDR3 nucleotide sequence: TGTGCCAGCAGCCCCGGGGGGCTAGCGGGAGGTGAGCAGTTCTTC. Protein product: CASSPGGLAGGEQFF.

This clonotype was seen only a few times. The CDR3 reads CASSFRQGYGTEAFF. The CDR3 region has the DNA TGTGCCAGCAGTTTCCGACAGGGATATGGCACTGAAGCTTTCTTT. The chain couples TRBV27 to TRBJ1-1, with TRBD1 matching over 7 bases. This CDR3 is 15 amino acids long. V dropped 3 bases and J dropped 4; count of bases not matched to a gene: 8. Germline CDR1 is MNHEY and CDR2 is SMNVEV (reference sequence).

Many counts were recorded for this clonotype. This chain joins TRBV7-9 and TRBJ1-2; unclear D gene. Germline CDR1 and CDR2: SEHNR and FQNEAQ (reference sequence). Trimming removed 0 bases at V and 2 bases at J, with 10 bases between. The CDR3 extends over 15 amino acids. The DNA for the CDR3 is TGTGCCAGCAGCTTAGCGGGGAGGGCCAACTATGGCTACACCTTC. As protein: CASSLAGRANYGYTF.